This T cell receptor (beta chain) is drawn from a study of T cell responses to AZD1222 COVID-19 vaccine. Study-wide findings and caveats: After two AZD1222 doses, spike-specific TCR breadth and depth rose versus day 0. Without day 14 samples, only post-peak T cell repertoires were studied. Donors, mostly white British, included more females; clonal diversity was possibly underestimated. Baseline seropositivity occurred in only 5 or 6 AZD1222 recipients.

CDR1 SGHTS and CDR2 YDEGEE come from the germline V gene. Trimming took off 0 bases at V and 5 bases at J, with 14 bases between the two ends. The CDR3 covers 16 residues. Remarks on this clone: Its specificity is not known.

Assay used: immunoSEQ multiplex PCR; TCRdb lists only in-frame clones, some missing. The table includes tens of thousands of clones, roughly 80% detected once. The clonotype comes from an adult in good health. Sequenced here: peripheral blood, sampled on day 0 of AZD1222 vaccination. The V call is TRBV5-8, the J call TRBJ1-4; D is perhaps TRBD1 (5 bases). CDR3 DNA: TGTGCCAGCAGCTTGGACGCAGGGATTGGAAATGAAAAACTGTTTTTT. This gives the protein CASSLDAGIGNEKLFF.